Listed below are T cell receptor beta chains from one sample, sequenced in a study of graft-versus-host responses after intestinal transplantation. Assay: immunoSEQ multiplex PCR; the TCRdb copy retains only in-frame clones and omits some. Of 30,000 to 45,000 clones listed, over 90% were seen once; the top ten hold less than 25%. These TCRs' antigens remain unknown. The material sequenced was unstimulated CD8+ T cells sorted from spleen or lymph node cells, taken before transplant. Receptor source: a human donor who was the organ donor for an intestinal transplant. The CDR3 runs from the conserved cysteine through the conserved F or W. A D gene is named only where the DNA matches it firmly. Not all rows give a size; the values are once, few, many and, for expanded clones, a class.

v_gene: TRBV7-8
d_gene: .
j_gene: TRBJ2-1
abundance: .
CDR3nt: TGTGCCAGCAGCCCCCCCCAGCTTGGGACCTACAATGAGCAGTTCTTC
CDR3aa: CASSPPQLGTYNEQFF

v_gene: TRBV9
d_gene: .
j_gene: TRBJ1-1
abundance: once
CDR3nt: TGTGCCAGCAGCGTAGAAAGGGTGAACACTGAAGCTTTCTTT
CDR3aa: CASSVERVNTEAFF

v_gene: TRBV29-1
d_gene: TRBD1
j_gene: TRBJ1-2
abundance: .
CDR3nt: TGCAGCGTCGGGACAGGAGACAACTATGGCTACACCTTC
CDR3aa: CSVGTGDNYGYTF

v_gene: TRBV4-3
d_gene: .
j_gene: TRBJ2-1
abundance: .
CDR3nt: TGCGCCAGCAGCCCTAGGGATAGCTCCTACAATGAGCAGTTCTTC
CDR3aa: CASSPRDSSYNEQFF

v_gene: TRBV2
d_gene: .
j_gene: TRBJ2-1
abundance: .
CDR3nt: TGTGCCAGCAGTGAAGTTCGTAGCGGTGGCTACAATGAGCAGTTCTTC
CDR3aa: CASSEVRSGGYNEQFF

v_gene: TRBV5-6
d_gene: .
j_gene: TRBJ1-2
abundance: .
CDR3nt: TGTGCCAGCAGCTCCGAGGGGGGGCGCGGGAATGGCTACACCTTC
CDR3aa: CASSSEGGRGNGYTF

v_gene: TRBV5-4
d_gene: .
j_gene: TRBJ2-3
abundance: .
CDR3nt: TGTGCCAGCAGCTTGGCCGATTCTGTTGCGGGGGCCACAGATACGCAGTATTTT
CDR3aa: CASSLADSVAGATDTQYF

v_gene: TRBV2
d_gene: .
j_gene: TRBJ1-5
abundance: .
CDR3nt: TGTGCCAGCAGTGAAGTCGGAGGGCAGCCCCAGCATTTT
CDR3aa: CASSEVGGQPQHF

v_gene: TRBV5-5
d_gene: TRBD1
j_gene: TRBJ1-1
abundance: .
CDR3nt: TGTGCCAGCAGCGCCTTGGAACAGGGGGCTAAGAACACTGAAGCTTTCTTT
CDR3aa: CASSALEQGAKNTEAFF

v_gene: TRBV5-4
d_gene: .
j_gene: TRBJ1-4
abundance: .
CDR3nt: TGTGCCAGCAGCTTAGGACCGATTGAGAAACTGTTTTTT
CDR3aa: CASSLGPIEKLFF

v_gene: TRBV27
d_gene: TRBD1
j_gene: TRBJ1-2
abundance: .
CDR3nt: TGTGCCAGCAGTTTATCGGGGGCGGGACAGGGAGTCGGCGGCTACACCTTC
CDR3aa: CASSLSGAGQGVGGYTF

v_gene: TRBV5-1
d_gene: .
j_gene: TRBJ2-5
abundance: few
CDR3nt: TGCGCCAGCAGCTTGGGAACAGACCACCAAGAGACCCAGTACTTC
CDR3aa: CASSLGTDHQETQYF

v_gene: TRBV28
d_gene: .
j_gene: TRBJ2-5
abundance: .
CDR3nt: TGTGCCAGCAGTTTGAGGGTAGGGGGAGAGACCCAGTACTTC
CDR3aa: CASSLRVGGETQYF

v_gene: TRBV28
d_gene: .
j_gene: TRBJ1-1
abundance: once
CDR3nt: TGTGCCAGCAGTCCCCCCAGGGTGACTGAAGCTTTCTTT
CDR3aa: CASSPPRVTEAFF

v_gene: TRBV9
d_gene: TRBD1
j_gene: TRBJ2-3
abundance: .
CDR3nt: TGTGCCAGCAGCGTAGGACAGGGGGGTACAGATACGCAGTATTTT
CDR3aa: CASSVGQGGTDTQYF

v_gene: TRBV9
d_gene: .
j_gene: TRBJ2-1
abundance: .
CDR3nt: TGTGCCAGCAGCGTGGGGACTGTGAAGGCCTACAATGAGCAGTTCTTC
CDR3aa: CASSVGTVKAYNEQFF

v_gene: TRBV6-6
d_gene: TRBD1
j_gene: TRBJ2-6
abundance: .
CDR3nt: TGTGCCAGCGGACAGGGGACCTCCGGGGCCAACGTCCTGACTTTC
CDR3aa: CASGQGTSGANVLTF

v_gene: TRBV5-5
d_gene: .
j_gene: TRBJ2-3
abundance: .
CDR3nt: TGTGCCAGCAGCTATCGGACACCGATCACAGATACGCAGTATTTT
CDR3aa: CASSYRTPITDTQYF

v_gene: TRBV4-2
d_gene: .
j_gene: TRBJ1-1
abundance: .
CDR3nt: TGTGCCAGCAGCCAAACCAAGGGGGGGAACACTGAAGCTTTCTTT
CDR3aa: CASSQTKGGNTEAFF

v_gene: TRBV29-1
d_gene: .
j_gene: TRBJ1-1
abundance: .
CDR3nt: TGCAGCGCCGTACAGGTTGAAGCTTTCTTT
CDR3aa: CSAVQVEAFF

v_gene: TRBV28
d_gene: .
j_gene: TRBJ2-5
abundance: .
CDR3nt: TGTGCCAGCAGTTTAGTCAGGGTGAGAGGGGAGACCCAGTACTTC
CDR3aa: CASSLVRVRGETQYF

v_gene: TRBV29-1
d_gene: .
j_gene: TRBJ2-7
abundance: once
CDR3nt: TGCAGCGTGGGGCCTGGACTCTACGAGCAGTACTTC
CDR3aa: CSVGPGLYEQYF

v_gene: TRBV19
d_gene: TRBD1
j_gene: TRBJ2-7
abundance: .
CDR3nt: TGTGCCAGTAGTATGGTCGAGGGGGCACGGGAGCAGTACTTC
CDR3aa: CASSMVEGAREQYF

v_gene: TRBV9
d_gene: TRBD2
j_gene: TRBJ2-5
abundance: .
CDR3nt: TGTGCCAGCAACCTAGCGGGAGAAGAGACCCAGTACTTC
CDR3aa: CASNLAGEETQYF

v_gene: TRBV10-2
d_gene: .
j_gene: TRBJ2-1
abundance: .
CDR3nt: TGCGCCAGCAGTGTTAGTAGCGTCAATGAGCAGTTCTTC
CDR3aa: CASSVSSVNEQFF

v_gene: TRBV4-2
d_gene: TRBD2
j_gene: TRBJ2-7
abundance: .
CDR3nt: TGTGCCAGCAGCCAAGAAACTAGCGTATACGAGCAGTACTTC
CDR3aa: CASSQETSVYEQYF

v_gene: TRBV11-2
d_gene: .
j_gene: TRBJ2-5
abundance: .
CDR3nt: TGTGCCAGCAGCTTCTGGGGGCAGACCCAGTACTTC
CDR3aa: CASSFWGQTQYF